The clone carrying this T cell receptor beta chain was observed a single time. TCRdb re-called the 5' RACE reads through MiXCR, storing one row per CDR3 protein. In the table there are tens of thousands of distinct CDR3 sequences, 28% of which are singletons. The sequencing sample was made of tumor-infiltrating memory CD4+ T cells sorted from the breast tumor. Subset specified: memory CD4+ T cells, CD4+CD45RO+CD25-. This receptor was taken from a female donor with breast cancer.

CDR3 coding DNA: TGTGCCAGCAGCTTCTCGGACAGCCGCTCGGAGCAGTACTTC. Its protein is CASSFSDSRSEQYF. The chain links TRBV7-2 to TRBJ2-7; possibly TRBD1 for D (6 bases). This CDR3 has 14 residues. Trimming took 3 bases from V and 7 from J, leaving 16 bases between them. Germline V gene sequence: CDR1 SGHTA, CDR2 FQGNSA.